This T cell receptor beta chain was captured by sequencing in a study of blood T cell repertoires in COVID-19. This table comes from immunoSEQ multiplex PCR, and its TCRdb copy is limited to in-frame clones, with some not included. The table records about 310,000 clones, more than 75% of them present only once. This clone has just a few counts. The germline V gene has CDR1 SGHTA and CDR2 FQGNSA. Trimming took 3 bases from V and 2 from J, leaving 10 bases between them. This CDR3 is 14 amino acids long. This receptor was identified in a woman aged 45-65 years who had recovered from COVID-19. The sample was peripheral blood. The rearrangement links TRBV7-2 to TRBJ2-5; D is ambiguous. The CDR3 region is CASSLVPQQETQYF. CDR3 nucleotides: TGTGCCAGCAGCTTGGTTCCACAGCAAGAGACCCAGTACTTC.